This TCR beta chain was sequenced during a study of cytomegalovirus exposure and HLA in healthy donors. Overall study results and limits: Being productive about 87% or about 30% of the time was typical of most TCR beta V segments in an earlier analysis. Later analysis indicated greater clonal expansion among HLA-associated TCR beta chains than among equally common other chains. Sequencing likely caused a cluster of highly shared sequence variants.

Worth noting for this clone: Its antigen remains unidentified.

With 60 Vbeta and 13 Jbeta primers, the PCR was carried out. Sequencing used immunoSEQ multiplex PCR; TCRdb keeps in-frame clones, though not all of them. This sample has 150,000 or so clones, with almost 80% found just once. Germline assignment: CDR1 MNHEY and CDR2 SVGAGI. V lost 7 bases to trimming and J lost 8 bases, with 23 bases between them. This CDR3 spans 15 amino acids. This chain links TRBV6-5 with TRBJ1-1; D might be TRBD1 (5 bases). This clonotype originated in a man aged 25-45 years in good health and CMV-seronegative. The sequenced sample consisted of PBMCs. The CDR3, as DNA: TGTGCCAGCAAAACCAGCCCCCTGACAGCTAAAGAAGCTTTCTTT. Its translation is CASKTSPLTAKEAFF.